This T cell receptor (beta chain) was profiled in a study of cytomegalovirus exposure and HLA in healthy donors (dated by TCRdb to about 2017). Background on the whole study: An earlier analysis of 587 of the donors reported over 250 Gb of sequence data and 95 million to 130 million unique TCR beta sequences obtained from roughly 170 million T cells. About 320 gigabases of sequencing data and tens of millions of unique TCR sequences were included in an early release covering several hundred HLA-typed donors. Rather than drawing on any new phenotypic data, the later analysis identified candidate immune exposures from TCR beta sequences and the way those sequences occurred across donors. The study profiled the T cell repertoires of approximately 700 subjects by immunosequencing and related them to cytomegalovirus serostatus. All discovery cohort repertoires had been generated using a single sequencing platform. Among the roughly 400 genotyped donors, about 85% belonged to the genetic ancestry cluster associated with self-reported Caucasian donors. Along with the roughly 670-subject first cohort, a separate validation cohort of more than 90 different subjects was used. A handful of DR-DQ haplotypes were handled as single units for association and clustering because linkage in the cohort was strong. A later genetic analysis used genome-wide SNP genotypes for about three fifths of the 666 donors, treating that subset as a discovery cohort. Alongside the repertoire data, information on donor age, sex, ethnicity and CMV serostatus was compiled. To study patterns of TCR occurrence, a later analysis re-analyzed previously published TCR beta repertoires from 700 or so donors and added high-resolution HLA genotyping. Class I and class II HLA loci were covered by the typing at four-digit resolution. The study combined high-throughput TCR immunosequencing, statistical association of individual TCRs with disease status, and machine learning to predict cytomegalovirus infection status. The aim of the study was to test whether cataloging public T cell receptors could identify signatures of past pathogen exposure. To decide whether each TCR beta V gene segment behaved as functional or pseudogenic, an earlier analysis of 587 of the donors relied on high-throughput TCR beta sequencing. The number of typed donors differed by locus: 629-630 for A, B, C, DRB1 and DQB1; some 500 for DQA1; fewer than 610 for DPA1; and some 470 for DPB1. Among roughly 400 genotyped donors of the cohort, an average of approximately 220,000 unique TCR beta nucleotide sequences was sequenced per donor, of which 15% to 20% were non-productive. The full study reports these points: Specific HLA alleles were associated with 15,000 to 20,000 TCR beta sequences at a false discovery rate of 0.05 in a later analysis. The only immune exposure information available for the cohort was CMV serostatus. Cytomegalovirus status was reported to be diagnosed by the classifier with high specificity and sensitivity in both the original and validation cohorts. In a later analysis, most CMV-associated TCR beta chains were found to appear HLA-restricted, with HLA associations seemingly driven largely by CMV exposure. In an earlier analysis of about 540 of the donors, most TCR beta V segments were observed in productive rearrangements about 90% or about 30% of the time, broadly matching IMGT annotations. Because counts were too low, seventeen rarely observed V segments, including chromosome 9 orphons, were excluded from the earlier analysis of fewer than 650 of the donors. Because HLA typing was unavailable for some donors at each locus, only the typed subset was used in association tests. In vitro tests confirmed that a few of the cytomegalovirus-associated TCR beta chains recognize cytomegalovirus antigens. While some public TCRs were present in many individuals, most TCR sequences turned up only very rarely across donors. A further reported finding was that TCR beta sequences accurately predicted the HLA-A and HLA-B alleles for most subjects in the first cohort. Linkage disequilibrium might explain the correlated functional status among segregating V segments, but an unknown experimental factor could not be ruled out. A cluster of highly shared sequence variants was judged likely to be a technical artifact of the sequencing pipeline. A later genetic analysis reported fewer N-insertions in productive TCRs among donors in an Asian-associated ancestry cluster than the approximately 670-donor mean. The cohort was sequenced for TCR beta chains only, and without alpha or paired-chain data the features that could be detected were limited. The authors suggested that the approach could potentially be generalized to other disease states and immunological phenotypes. Sequencing depth was assumed to be roughly uniform across donors in the presence/absence analyses, though that assumption may not hold. A later genetic analysis associated a missense DCLRE1C variant with V-gene and J-gene trimming of TCR beta chains, and an independent cohort replicated the association. A total of fewer than 200 TCR beta chains were listed by the study as associated with cytomegalovirus. Strong co-occurrence of HLA alleles, especially DR and DQ, made assigning TCR associations to individual alleles difficult. Several of the top co-occurrence clusters appeared to be linked to parvovirus B19, influenza, CMV and Epstein-Barr virus, according to a later analysis. In a later analysis, HLA-associated TCR beta chains were found to be more clonally expanded and to have lower generation probabilities than equally common non-associated chains. In a later analysis, TCR association rates were found to vary across HLA loci, with the most associated TCRs seen for DRB1 alleles and the fewest for HLA-C alleles.

Points on this clone: No cognate antigen has been identified for it. Qualities for individual bases were not recorded, and no much larger clone is one base off.

Preparation of the library involved the immunoSEQ multiplex PCR assay. For the multiplex PCR, a mixture combining 60 forward primers for TCR Vbeta segments and 13 reverse primers for TCR Jbeta segments was used. The CDR3 region of rearranged TCR beta genes was amplified from genomic DNA by a multiplex PCR assay. The Illumina HiSeq System was used to sequence the amplified TCR beta libraries as 87-base-pair reads. Per the source publication's procedure: A later analysis counted about 82 million unique TCR beta chains across the 690 or so repertoires, and around 9.9 million of these chains were shared by at least two donors. Raw reads were error-corrected and collapsed into unique sequences by a nearest-neighbor algorithm in which closely related sequences were merged to remove PCR and sequencing errors. Alignment of CDR3 sequences to IMGT reference sequences was used to assign V, D and J gene segments. For a sequence to be retained, at least a six-nucleotide match to both a V gene segment and a J gene segment was required. Rearrangements were called productive when the CDR3 lacked stop codons and stayed in frame with V and J; all others were non-productive. CDR3 was defined by IMGT convention, running from the second conserved V-encoded cysteine to the conserved J-encoded phenylalanine. The earlier analysis of roughly 590 of the donors excluded any sequence lacking an unambiguous match to a single V gene segment. An earlier analysis of several hundred of the donors classified V segments as functional when productive rearrangements were above 56.7% and as segregating when the standard deviation between donors was above 5%. A statistical classification framework was developed to diagnose cytomegalovirus status using the catalog of TCR beta chain sequences. In a later analysis, TCR nucleotide sequences were compared against IMGT/GENE-DB human TR gene sequences so that V and J genes could be assigned. The TCRdist pipeline was used in a later analysis to assign CDR3 sequences and most-parsimonious VDJ recombination scenarios. In a later analysis, each TCR beta chain was defined by its CDR3 amino acid sequence together with its V-gene family, and reads lacking a unique V-gene family were excluded. As a way to deal with suspected cross-contamination and a sequencing artifact, a later analysis dropped nearly 600 nucleotide sequences that were highly shared and had low generation probability. In a later analysis, a clonal expansion index was calculated for each public chain from normalized within-repertoire ranks of inferred template counts. In a later analysis, generation probabilities were computed with a VDJ recombination model fitted to out-of-frame rearrangements, and the resulting probabilities were checked against IGoR. In a later analysis, TCR-TCR, TCR-HLA and TCR-CMV co-occurrence was scored with hypergeometric tests, and a repertoire-size bias correction was applied to TCR pairs. To estimate false discovery rates, a later analysis permuted the HLA or CMV assignments 20 times. In a later analysis, co-occurring TCRs were grouped with DBSCAN, and TCRdist sequence similarity was added when clustering was performed within HLA-allele-positive subsets. Co-occurrence clustering excluded repertoires with fewer than 30,000 or more than 120,000 public chains, plus five with anomalous nucleotide sharing. TCRdb's version of the immuneACCESS table is confined to in-frame rearrangements and falls short of the full clone set. An unresolved V gene accounts for under half of the shortfall where checked; the remainder is of unknown origin. Clonal size and the V and J genes are those of that table, whereas D and trimming came from the DNA. Counted in this sample were fewer than 100,000 clones; 60% to 75% of them appeared once. Clones ranked in the top ten supply 1.2% of the sample.

The cohort consisted of some 670 healthy bone marrow donors. At the time of sampling, every cohort member was nominally healthy, though immune exposures that went unrecorded were likely present. The donor tested CMV seronegative, placing the donor among the 350 to 400 seronegative members of the cohort. Every donor gave a peripheral blood sample, and the peripheral blood mononuclear cells from that sample were used for TCR beta sequencing. The Qiagen DNeasy Blood Extraction Kit was used to extract genomic DNA from the blood cell samples. This TCR came from a female donor in good health and CMV-seronegative. Sequenced material: PBMCs.

In nucleotides, the sequence is TGTGCCTGGAGTCTCGGGATTAACTATGGCTACACCTTC. Its product reads: CAWSLGINYGYTF. The V and J segments used are TRBV30 and TRBJ1-2, with no reliable assignment of the D segment. From its cysteine to its phenylalanine, the CDR3 spans 13 amino acids. The retained sequence is limited to the CDR3, 39 bases, with the frame set at the first base. Sequences GTSNPN (CDR1) and SVGIG (CDR2) are obtained from the germline V gene (reference sequence). The V end loses 2 bases and the J end loses 1 base, and a stretch of 8 bases separates them. The full variable domain, with segments outside the CDR3 supplied by the reference TRBV30 and TRBJ1-2 proteins, appears as SQTIHQWPATLVQPVGSPLSLECTVEGTSNPNLYWYRQAAGRGLQLLFYSVGIGQISSEVPQNLSASRPQDRQFILSSKKLLLSDSGFYLCAWSLGINYGYTFGSGTRLTVV.